This section outlines one T cell receptor beta chain sequence together with its context. Its cognate antigen is unknown. This specimen belongs to a study of T cell responses to AZD1222 COVID-19 vaccine. Clones were sequenced by immunoSEQ multiplex PCR, and TCRdb holds only the in-frame ones, with some missing. This sample carries 240,000 or so clones, roughly 93% of them seen once, and the ten largest clones take less than 0.65%. The study, taken as a whole, reports: Nearly half of the spike-specific TCRs reportedly recognize variant regions that carry no mutations.

CDR1 is MDHEN and CDR2 is SYDVKM in the germline V gene. This CDR3 region has 12 residues. Trimming cost V 2 bases and J 4 bases, with 5 bases left between them. This specimen was peripheral blood, taken on day 0 of AZD1222 vaccination. The rearrangement links TRBV28 to TRBJ2-5, with D unclear. The sequence came from an adult in good health. CDR3 DNA: TGTGCCAGCAGTTTAACGGGAGAGACCCAGTACTTC. Translation gives CASSLTGETQYF.